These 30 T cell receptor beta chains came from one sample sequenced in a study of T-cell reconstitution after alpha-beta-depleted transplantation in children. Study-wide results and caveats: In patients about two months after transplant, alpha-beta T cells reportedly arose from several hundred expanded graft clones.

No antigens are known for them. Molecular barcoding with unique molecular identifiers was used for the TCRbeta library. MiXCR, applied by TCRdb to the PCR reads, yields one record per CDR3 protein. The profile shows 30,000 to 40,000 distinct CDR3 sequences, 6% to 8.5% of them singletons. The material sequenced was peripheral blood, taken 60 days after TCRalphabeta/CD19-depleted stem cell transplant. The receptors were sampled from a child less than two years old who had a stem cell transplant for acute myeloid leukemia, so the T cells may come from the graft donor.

CDR3 DNA sequence: TGTGCCAGCAGCTCGGACTACGGCACGCAGTATTTT. Amino acid sequence: CASSSDYGTQYF. The V and J genes are TRBV7-2 and TRBJ2-3; maybe TRBD2 (6 bases). The V end was cut by 4 bases, the J end by 9 bases, with 11 bases between. This CDR3 has 12 residues. Looked up from germline, CDR1 is SGHTA and CDR2 is FQGNSA.

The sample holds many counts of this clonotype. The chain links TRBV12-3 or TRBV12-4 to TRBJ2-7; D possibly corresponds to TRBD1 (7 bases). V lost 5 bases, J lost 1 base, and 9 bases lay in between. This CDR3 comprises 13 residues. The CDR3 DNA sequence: TGTGCCAGCAGTGCGGGACAGTCCTACGAGCAGTACTTC. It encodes CASSAGQSYEQYF.

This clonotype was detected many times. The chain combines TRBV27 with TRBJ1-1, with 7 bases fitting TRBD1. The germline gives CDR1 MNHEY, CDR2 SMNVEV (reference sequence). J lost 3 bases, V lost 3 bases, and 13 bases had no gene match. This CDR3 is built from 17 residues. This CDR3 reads CASSFLDRLGFYTEAFF. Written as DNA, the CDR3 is TGTGCCAGCAGTTTTTTGGACAGGCTCGGGTTTTACACTGAAGCTTTCTTT.

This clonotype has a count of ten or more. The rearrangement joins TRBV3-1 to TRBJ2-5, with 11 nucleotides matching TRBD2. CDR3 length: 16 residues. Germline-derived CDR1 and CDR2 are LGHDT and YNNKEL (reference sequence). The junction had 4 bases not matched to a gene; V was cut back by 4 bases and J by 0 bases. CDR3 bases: TGTGCCAGCAGCCCCTTGACTAGCGGGGACCAAGAGACCCAGTACTTC. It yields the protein CASSPLTSGDQETQYF.

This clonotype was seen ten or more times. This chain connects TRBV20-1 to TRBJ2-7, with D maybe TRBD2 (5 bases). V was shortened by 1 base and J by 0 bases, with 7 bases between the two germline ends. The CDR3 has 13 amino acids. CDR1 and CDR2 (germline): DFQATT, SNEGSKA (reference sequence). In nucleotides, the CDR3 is TGCAGTGCTAGAGTTGGGAGCTCCTACGAGCAGTACTTC. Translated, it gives CSARVGSSYEQYF.

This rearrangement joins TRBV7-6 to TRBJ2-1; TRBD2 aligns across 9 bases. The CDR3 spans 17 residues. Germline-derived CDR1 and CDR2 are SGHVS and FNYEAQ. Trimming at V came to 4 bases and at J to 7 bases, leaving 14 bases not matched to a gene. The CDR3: CASSSSMGLATANEQFF. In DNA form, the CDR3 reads TGTGCCAGCAGCTCCTCGATGGGACTAGCTACGGCAAATGAGCAGTTCTTC. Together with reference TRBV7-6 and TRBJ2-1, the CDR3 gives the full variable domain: GAGVSQSPRYKVTKRGQDVALRCDPISGHVSLYWYRQALGQGPEFLTYFNYEAQQDKSGLPNDRFSAERPEGSISTLTIQRTEQRDSAMYRCASSSSMGLATANEQFFGPGTRLTVL.

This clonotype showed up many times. The CDR3 DNA follows: TGTGCCAGCAGCACACTAGCGGGCCATACCCACAATGAGCAGTTCTTC. It yields the protein CASSTLAGHTHNEQFF. This chain joins TRBV9 and TRBJ2-1; TRBD2 aligns across 9 bases. Germline V gene data show CDR1 as SGDLS and CDR2 as YYNGEE. V shed 4 bases, J shed 5 bases, and the junction held 10 bases outside the gene matches. There are 16 residues in the CDR3. Filled out from reference TRBV9 and TRBJ2-1, the complete variable domain reads DSGVTQTPKHLITATGQRVTLRCSPRSGDLSVYWYQQSLDQGLQFLIQYYNGEERAKGNILERFSAQQFPDLHSELNLSSLELGDSALYFCASSTLAGHTHNEQFFGPGTRLTVL.

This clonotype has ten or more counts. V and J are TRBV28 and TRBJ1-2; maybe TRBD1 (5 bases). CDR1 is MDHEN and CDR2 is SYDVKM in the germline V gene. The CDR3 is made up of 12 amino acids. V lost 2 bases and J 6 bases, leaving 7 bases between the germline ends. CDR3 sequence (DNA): TGTGCCAGCAGTTTAGGGGGAAATGGCTACACCTTC. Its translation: CASSLGGNGYTF.

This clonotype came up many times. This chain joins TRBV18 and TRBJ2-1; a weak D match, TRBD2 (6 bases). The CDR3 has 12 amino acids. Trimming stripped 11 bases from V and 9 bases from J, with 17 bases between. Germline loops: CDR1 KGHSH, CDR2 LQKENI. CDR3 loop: CAGGLARGEQFF. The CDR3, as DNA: TGTGCCGGTGGGCTAGCGAGGGGTGAGCAGTTCTTC.

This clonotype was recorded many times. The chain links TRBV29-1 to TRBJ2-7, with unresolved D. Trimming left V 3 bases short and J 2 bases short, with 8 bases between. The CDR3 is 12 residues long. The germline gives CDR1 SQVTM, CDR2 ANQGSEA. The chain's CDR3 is CSVDGPAYEQYF. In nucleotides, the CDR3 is TGCAGCGTTGACGGACCGGCCTACGAGCAGTACTTC.

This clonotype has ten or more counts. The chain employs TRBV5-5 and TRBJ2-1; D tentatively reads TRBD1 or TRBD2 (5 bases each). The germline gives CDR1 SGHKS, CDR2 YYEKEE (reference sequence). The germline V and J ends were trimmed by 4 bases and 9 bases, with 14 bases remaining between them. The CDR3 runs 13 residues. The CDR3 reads CASSPPGPPEQFF. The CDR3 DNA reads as TGTGCCAGCAGCCCCCCGGGGCCCCCTGAGCAGTTCTTC.

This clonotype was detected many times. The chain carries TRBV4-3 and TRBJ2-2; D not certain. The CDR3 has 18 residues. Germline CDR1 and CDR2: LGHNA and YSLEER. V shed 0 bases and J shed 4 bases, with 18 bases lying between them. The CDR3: CASSQEDVRLTGTGELFF. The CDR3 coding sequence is TGCGCCAGCAGCCAAGAAGACGTCCGCTTAACGGGCACCGGGGAGCTGTTTTTT.

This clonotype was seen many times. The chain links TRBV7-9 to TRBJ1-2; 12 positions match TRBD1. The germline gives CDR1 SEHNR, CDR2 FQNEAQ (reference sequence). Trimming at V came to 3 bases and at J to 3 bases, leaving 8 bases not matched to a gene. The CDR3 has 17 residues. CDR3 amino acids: CASSLGDRGRPDYGYTF. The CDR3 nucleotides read TGTGCCAGCAGCTTGGGGGACAGGGGGCGCCCAGACTATGGCTACACCTTC.

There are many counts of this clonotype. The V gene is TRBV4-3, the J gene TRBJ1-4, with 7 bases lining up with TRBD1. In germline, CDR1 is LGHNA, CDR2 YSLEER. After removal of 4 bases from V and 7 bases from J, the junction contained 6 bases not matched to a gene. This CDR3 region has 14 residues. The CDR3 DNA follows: TGCGCCAGCAGCCTTGGAGGGGGCAGTGAAAAACTGTTTTTT. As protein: CASSLGGGSEKLFF.

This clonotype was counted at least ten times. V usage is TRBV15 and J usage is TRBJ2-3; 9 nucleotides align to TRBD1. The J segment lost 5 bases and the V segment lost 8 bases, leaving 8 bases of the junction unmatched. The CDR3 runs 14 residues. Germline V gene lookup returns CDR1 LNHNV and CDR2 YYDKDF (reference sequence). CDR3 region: CATGQGRWGDTQYF. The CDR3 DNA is TGTGCCACCGGACAGGGGCGTTGGGGAGATACGCAGTATTTT. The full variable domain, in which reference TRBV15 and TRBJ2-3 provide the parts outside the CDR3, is DAMVIQNPRYQVTQFGKPVTLSCSQTLNHNVMYWYQQKSSQAPKLLFHYYDKDFNNEADTPDNFQSRRPNTSFCFLDIRSPGLGDTAMYLCATGQGRWGDTQYFGPGTRLTVL.

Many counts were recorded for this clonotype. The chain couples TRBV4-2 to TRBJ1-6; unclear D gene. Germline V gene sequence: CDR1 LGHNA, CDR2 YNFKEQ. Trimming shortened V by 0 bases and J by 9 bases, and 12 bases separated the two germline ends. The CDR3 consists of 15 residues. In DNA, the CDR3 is TGTGCCAGCAGCCAAGACGACCCACCGGGTTCACCCCTCCACTTT. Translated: CASSQDDPPGSPLHF.

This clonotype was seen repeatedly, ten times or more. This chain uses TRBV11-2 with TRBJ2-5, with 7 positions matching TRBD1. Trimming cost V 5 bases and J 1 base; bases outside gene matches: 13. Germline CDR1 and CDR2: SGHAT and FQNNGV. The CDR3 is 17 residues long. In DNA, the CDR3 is TGTGCCAGCAGCACTTCTTACGGGACAGTGGTCCAAGAGACCCAGTACTTC. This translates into CASSTSYGTVVQETQYF.

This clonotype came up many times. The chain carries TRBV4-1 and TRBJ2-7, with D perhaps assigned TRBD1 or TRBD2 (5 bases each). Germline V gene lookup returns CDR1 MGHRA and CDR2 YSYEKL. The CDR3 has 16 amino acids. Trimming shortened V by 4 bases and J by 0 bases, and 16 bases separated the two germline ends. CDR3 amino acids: CASSRDPGRSSYEQYF. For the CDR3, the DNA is TGCGCCAGCAGCCGAGATCCGGGACGGAGCTCCTACGAGCAGTACTTC.

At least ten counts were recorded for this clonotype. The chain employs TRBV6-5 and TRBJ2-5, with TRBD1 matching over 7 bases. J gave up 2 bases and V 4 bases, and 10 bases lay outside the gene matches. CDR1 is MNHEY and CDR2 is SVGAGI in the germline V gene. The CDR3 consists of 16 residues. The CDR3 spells CASSSRTGQKQETQYF. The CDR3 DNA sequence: TGTGCCAGCAGTTCGCGTACGGGACAGAAGCAAGAGACCCAGTACTTC.

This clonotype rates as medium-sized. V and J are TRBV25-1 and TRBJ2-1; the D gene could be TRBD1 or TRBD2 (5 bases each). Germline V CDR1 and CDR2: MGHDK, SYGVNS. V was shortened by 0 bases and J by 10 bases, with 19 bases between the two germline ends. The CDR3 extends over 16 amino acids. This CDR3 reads CASSEYGGVGSGEQFF. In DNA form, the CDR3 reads TGTGCCAGCAGTGAATATGGGGGAGTAGGTTCCGGGGAGCAGTTCTTC.

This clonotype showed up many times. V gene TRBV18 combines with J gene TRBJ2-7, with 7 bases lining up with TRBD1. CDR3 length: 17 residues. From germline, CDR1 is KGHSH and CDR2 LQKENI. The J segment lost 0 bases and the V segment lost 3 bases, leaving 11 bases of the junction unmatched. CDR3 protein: CASSPRDSRYSSYEQYF. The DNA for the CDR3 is TGTGCCAGCTCACCCCGGGACAGTCGATACAGCTCCTACGAGCAGTACTTC. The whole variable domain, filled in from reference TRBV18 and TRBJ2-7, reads NAGVMQNPRHLVRRRGQEARLRCSPMKGHSHVYWYRQLPEEGLKFMVYLQKENIIDESGMPKERFSAEFPKEGPSILRIQQVVRGDSAAYFCASSPRDSRYSSYEQYFGPGTRLTVT.

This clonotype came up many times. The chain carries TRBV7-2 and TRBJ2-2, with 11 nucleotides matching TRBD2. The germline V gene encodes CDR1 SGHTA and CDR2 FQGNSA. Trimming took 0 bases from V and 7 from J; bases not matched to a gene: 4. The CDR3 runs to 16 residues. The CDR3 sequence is CASSLAIAGGHGELFF. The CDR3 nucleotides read TGTGCCAGCAGCTTAGCGATAGCGGGAGGGCACGGGGAGCTGTTTTTT.

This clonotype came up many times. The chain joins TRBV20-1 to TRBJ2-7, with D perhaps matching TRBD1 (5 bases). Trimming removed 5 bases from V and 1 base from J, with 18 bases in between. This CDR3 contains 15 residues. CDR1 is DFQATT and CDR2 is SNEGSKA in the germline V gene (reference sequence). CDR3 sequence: CSAFYVGHLSYEQYF. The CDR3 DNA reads TGCAGTGCTTTTTATGTCGGACACCTGTCCTACGAGCAGTACTTC.

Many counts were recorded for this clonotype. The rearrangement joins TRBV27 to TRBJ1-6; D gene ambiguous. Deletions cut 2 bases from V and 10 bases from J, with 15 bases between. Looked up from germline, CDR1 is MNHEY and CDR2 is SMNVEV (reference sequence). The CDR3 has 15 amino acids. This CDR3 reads CASSLTRGLGSPLHF. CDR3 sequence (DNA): TGTGCCAGCAGTTTAACCAGAGGGCTTGGGTCACCCCTCCACTTT.

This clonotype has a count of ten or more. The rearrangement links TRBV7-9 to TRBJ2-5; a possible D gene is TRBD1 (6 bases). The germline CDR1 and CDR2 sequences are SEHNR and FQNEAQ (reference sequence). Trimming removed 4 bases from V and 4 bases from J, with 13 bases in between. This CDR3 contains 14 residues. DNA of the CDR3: TGTGCCAGCAGCTCGAAAGTCAGGGGAGAGACCCAGTACTTC. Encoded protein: CASSSKVRGETQYF.

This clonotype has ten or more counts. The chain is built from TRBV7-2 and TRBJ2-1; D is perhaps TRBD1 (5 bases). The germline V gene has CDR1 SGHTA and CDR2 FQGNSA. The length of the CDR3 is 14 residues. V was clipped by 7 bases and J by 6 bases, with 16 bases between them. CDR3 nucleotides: TGTGCCAGCAACACTCAGGGTGCAATCAATGAGCAGTTCTTC. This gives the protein CASNTQGAINEQFF. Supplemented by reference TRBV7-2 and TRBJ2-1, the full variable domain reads GAGVSQSPSNKVTEKGKDVELRCDPISGHTALYWYRQSLGQGLEFLIYFQGNSAPDKSGLPSDRFSAERTGGSVSTLTIQRTQQEDSAVYLCASNTQGAINEQFFGPGTRLTVL.

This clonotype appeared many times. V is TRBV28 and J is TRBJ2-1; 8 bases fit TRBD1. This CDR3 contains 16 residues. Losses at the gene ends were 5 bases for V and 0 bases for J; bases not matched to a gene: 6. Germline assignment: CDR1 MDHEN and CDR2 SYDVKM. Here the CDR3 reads CASSQGTGASYNEQFF. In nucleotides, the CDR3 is TGTGCCAGCAGTCAGGGGACAGGCGCCTCCTACAATGAGCAGTTCTTC.

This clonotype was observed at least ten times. CDR3 sequence (DNA): TGTGCCAGCAGCCAAGAAGCGGTTAACACTGAAGCTTTCTTT. Residues: CASSQEAVNTEAFF. The rearrangement links TRBV4-2 to TRBJ1-1, with unresolved D. There are 14 residues in the CDR3. Germline CDR1 and CDR2: LGHNA and YNFKEQ. V lost 0 bases to trimming and J lost 2 bases, with 7 bases between them.

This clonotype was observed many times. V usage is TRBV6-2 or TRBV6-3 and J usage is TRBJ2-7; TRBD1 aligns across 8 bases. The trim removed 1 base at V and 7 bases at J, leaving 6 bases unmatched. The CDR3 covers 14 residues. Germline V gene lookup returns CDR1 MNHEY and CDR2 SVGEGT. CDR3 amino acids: CASSYCQGACEQYF. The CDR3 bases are TGTGCCAGCAGTTACTGTCAGGGGGCTTGTGAGCAGTACTTC.

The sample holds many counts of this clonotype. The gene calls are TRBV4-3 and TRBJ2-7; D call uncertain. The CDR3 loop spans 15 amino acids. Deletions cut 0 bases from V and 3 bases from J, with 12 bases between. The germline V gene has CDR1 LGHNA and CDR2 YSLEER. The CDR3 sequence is CASSQDPGFHYEQYF. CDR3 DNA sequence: TGCGCCAGCAGCCAAGATCCAGGCTTCCACTACGAGCAGTACTTC.